This is a list of T cell receptor beta chains from one sample in a study of T cell responses to AZD1222 COVID-19 vaccine. The data were produced by immunoSEQ multiplex PCR, yet TCRdb's version contains in-frame clones alone and is incomplete. In the table there are fewer than 150,000 clones, roughly 87% of which are singletons. The starting material was peripheral blood, obtained on day 0 of AZD1222 vaccination. The source of these receptors is an adult in good health. Each CDR3 is given with its conserved first and last residue. A D gene is named only where the DNA matches it firmly. The listing skips clone size in some rows; elsewhere it reads once, few, many or a size class.

size	D	V	J	CDR3	DNA
NA	NA	TRBV27	TRBJ2-5	CASSPSFAPETQYF	TGTGCCAGCAGTCCCTCGTTCGCCCCAGAGACCCAGTACTTC
NA	NA	TRBV9	TRBJ2-5	CASSVPGKETQYF	TGTGCCAGCAGCGTCCCAGGGAAGGAGACCCAGTACTTC
once	NA	TRBV7-8	TRBJ2-7	CASRRRDKGGEQYF	TGTGCCAGCAGAAGAAGGGACAAGGGGGGCGAGCAGTACTTC
NA	TRBD2	TRBV9	TRBJ2-1	CASSAGEREGLYNEQFF	TGTGCCAGCAGCGCCGGCGAGAGGGAGGGCCTTTACAATGAGCAGTTCTTC
NA	NA	TRBV10-3	TRBJ1-1	CAISENGNTEAFF	TGTGCCATCAGTGAGAACGGCAACACTGAAGCTTTCTTT
NA	TRBD2	TRBV7-2	TRBJ2-2	CASSLSGGAAGELFF	TGTGCCAGCAGCTTAAGCGGGGGGGCCGCCGGGGAGCTGTTTTTT
few	TRBD1	TRBV6-4	TRBJ1-5	CASSEKRQGCDQPQHF	TGTGCCAGCAGTGAGAAGAGACAGGGCTGTGATCAGCCCCAGCATTTT
once	NA	TRBV7-9	TRBJ2-1	CASSSPAGIHNEQFF	TGTGCCAGCAGCTCCCCGGCGGGAATCCACAATGAGCAGTTCTTC
NA	NA	TRBV19	TRBJ2-3	CASSDGGRDTQYF	TGTGCCAGTAGCGACGGGGGTCGGGATACGCAGTATTTT
NA	NA	TRBV10-1	TRBJ1-1	CASSSDRRSEAFF	TGCGCCAGCAGTTCAGACAGGCGGTCTGAAGCTTTCTTT
NA	NA	TRBV18	TRBJ2-3	CASSPLPSLADTQYF	TGTGCCAGCTCACCACTGCCCTCCCTGGCAGATACGCAGTATTTT
NA	TRBD2	TRBV6-5	TRBJ2-7	CASSYFRDYGQYF	TGTGCCAGCAGTTACTTCAGGGACTACGGGCAGTACTTC
NA	TRBD2	TRBV29-1	TRBJ2-5	CSAARGGAGETQYF	TGCAGCGCTGCTCGCGGGGGGGCCGGAGAGACCCAGTACTTC
NA	TRBD1	TRBV5-4	TRBJ2-5	CASSLFGDRVHQETQYF	TGTGCCAGCAGCTTGTTTGGGGACAGGGTTCACCAAGAGACCCAGTACTTC
NA	NA	TRBV7-9	TRBJ2-7	CAIAQESPYEQYF	TGTGCCATTGCACAGGAATCTCCCTACGAGCAGTACTTC
NA	TRBD1	TRBV18	TRBJ1-1	CASSPSGTENTEAFF	TGTGCCAGCTCACCCTCCGGGACAGAGAACACTGAAGCTTTCTTT
NA	NA	TRBV10-2	TRBJ2-5	CASSENGGRDQETQYF	TGCGCCAGCAGTGAGAACGGGGGGCGAGATCAAGAGACCCAGTACTTC
once	TRBD1	TRBV18	TRBJ1-1	CASSPDRATEAFF	TGTGCCAGCTCACCTGACAGGGCCACTGAAGCTTTCTTT
NA	NA	TRBV6-5	TRBJ2-7	CASSYLRGISGEQYF	TGTGCCAGCAGTTATCTGAGAGGGATATCGGGCGAGCAGTACTTC
NA	TRBD1	TRBV27	TRBJ2-7	CASSPGTGGLDEQYF	TGTGCCAGCAGTCCAGGGACAGGGGGCTTGGACGAGCAGTACTTC
NA	TRBD1	TRBV2	TRBJ2-7	CASSETGGHEQYF	TGTGCCAGCAGCGAGACAGGGGGCCACGAGCAGTACTTC
NA	NA	TRBV5-6	TRBJ2-7	CASSSDSYEQYF	TGTGCCAGCAGCTCTGACAGCTACGAGCAGTACTTC
NA	NA	TRBV18	TRBJ1-5	CASSPTEGNSNQPQHF	TGTGCCAGCTCACCAACAGAGGGGAATAGCAATCAGCCCCAGCATTTT
NA	TRBD1	TRBV11-1	TRBJ2-1	CASSTGTGSYNEQFF	TGTGCCAGCAGCACCGGGACAGGGTCCTACAATGAGCAGTTCTTC
NA	NA	TRBV10-2	TRBJ2-7	CASSEGGSSEQYF	TGCGCCAGCAGTGAGGGGGGGTCTTCCGAGCAGTACTTC
NA	TRBD2	TRBV27	TRBJ2-3	CASSSLYAGEITDTQYF	TGTGCCAGCAGTTCACTGTATGCGGGGGAAATTACAGATACGCAGTATTTT
NA	TRBD1	TRBV29-1	TRBJ1-3	CSVQYGQGVSGNTIYF	TGCAGCGTTCAGTACGGACAGGGAGTCTCCGGAAACACCATATATTTT
NA	TRBD2	TRBV6-5	TRBJ2-7	CASRISGGSSYEQYF	TGTGCCAGCAGAATTAGCGGGGGAAGCTCCTACGAGCAGTACTTC
once	NA	TRBV27	TRBJ1-5	CASSKYRAGQPQHF	TGTGCCAGCAGTAAGTACAGGGCGGGTCAGCCCCAGCATTTT
NA	NA	TRBV9	TRBJ1-4	CASSEGRGLVGGEKLFF	TGTGCCAGCAGCGAAGGCAGGGGACTGGTCGGAGGAGAAAAACTGTTTTTT
NA	TRBD2	TRBV7-8	TRBJ2-7	CASSPRVGTSGGSYEQYF	TGTGCCAGCAGCCCGAGAGTAGGGACTAGCGGGGGCTCCTACGAGCAGTACTTC
NA	TRBD2	TRBV11-2	TRBJ2-1	CASSPEGLQTNEQFF	TGTGCCAGCAGCCCTGAGGGACTACAAACCAATGAGCAGTTCTTC
NA	NA	TRBV7-9	TRBJ2-7	CASTDTTRAYEQYF	TGTGCCAGCACCGACACGACAAGAGCCTACGAGCAGTACTTC
NA	NA	TRBV5-6	TRBJ2-2	CASSLIDRSANTGELFF	TGTGCCAGCAGCTTAATCGACAGATCGGCGAACACCGGGGAGCTGTTTTTT
once	TRBD2	TRBV5-1	TRBJ2-3	CASSLEASGRASESDTQYF	TGCGCCAGCAGCTTGGAGGCTAGCGGGAGGGCCTCGGAGTCAGATACGCAGTATTTT
NA	TRBD1	TRBV7-2	TRBJ1-2	CASSSSQGATAHGYTF	TGTGCCAGCAGCTCCTCACAGGGGGCTACGGCCCATGGCTACACCTTC
NA	TRBD1	TRBV6-5	TRBJ2-7	CASSLGTGGFEQYF	TGTGCCAGCAGCCTAGGGACAGGGGGCTTTGAGCAGTACTTC
NA	TRBD2	TRBV7-3	TRBJ2-2	CASSPTGRERHGELFF	TGTGCCAGCAGCCCAACGGGGAGGGAAAGGCACGGGGAGCTGTTTTTT
NA	NA	TRBV28	TRBJ2-1	CASSAPSGASGEQFF	TGTGCCAGCAGTGCACCCTCGGGGGCATCCGGCGAGCAGTTCTTC
NA	NA	TRBV7-6	TRBJ2-3	CASSLEGWEEGTDTQYF	TGTGCCAGCAGCTTAGAGGGGTGGGAGGAAGGAACAGATACGCAGTATTTT
NA	TRBD2	TRBV7-2	TRBJ2-7	CASSLGISGSSYEQYF	TGTGCCAGCAGCTTAGGGATTAGCGGGAGCTCCTACGAGCAGTACTTC
few	TRBD2	TRBV11-2	TRBJ2-7	CASSSNSGGGYEQYF	TGTGCCAGCAGCTCAAATAGCGGGGGGGGCTACGAGCAGTACTTC
NA	TRBD1	TRBV11-3	TRBJ1-1	CASSFIRQGLNTEAFF	TGTGCCAGCAGCTTTATACGACAGGGATTGAACACTGAAGCTTTCTTT
NA	NA	TRBV12-3/TRBV12-4	TRBJ1-1	CASSLIGTTEAFF	TGTGCCAGCAGTTTAATTGGGACCACTGAAGCTTTCTTT
NA	TRBD2	TRBV7-8	TRBJ2-1	CASNVGLAGSLGYNEQFF	TGTGCCAGCAATGTTGGACTAGCGGGGTCGTTGGGGTACAATGAGCAGTTCTTC
NA	NA	TRBV3-1/TRBV3-2	TRBJ1-5	CASSYRREGQPQHF	TGTGCCAGCAGCTATCGGAGGGAGGGTCAGCCCCAGCATTTT
NA	NA	TRBV5-1	TRBJ1-1	CASSSGLNYEAFF	TGCGCCAGCAGCTCAGGACTGAATTATGAAGCTTTCTTT
NA	TRBD2	TRBV18	TRBJ2-1	CASSPFGGRSENEQFF	TGTGCCAGCTCACCGTTCGGGGGGAGATCGGAGAATGAGCAGTTCTTC
NA	NA	TRBV15	TRBJ2-7	CATSSGMEPTYEQYF	TGTGCCACCAGCAGTGGGATGGAGCCCACCTACGAGCAGTACTTC
NA	TRBD2	TRBV5-1	TRBJ2-1	CASSLEGLAGDEQFF	TGCGCCAGCAGCTTGGAAGGACTAGCGGGAGATGAGCAGTTCTTC
NA	NA	TRBV9	TRBJ2-2	CASNGGSNTGELFF	TGTGCCAGCAACGGGGGATCGAACACCGGGGAGCTGTTTTTT
NA	TRBD1	TRBV19	TRBJ2-3	CASSADGTAPITHTDTQYF	TGTGCCAGTAGTGCCGACGGGACAGCGCCAATTACCCACACAGATACGCAGTATTTT
NA	TRBD2	TRBV7-9	TRBJ2-2	CASSQKREMYPGELFF	TGTGCCAGCAGCCAAAAGCGGGAGATGTACCCCGGGGAGCTGTTTTTT
NA	TRBD1	TRBV19	TRBJ2-3	CASRTPGGQGLTDTQYF	TGTGCCAGTCGAACTCCCGGAGGACAGGGACTCACAGATACGCAGTATTTT
NA	NA	TRBV2	TRBJ1-5	CASGTESNQPQHF	TGTGCCAGCGGCACGGAGAGCAATCAGCCCCAGCATTTT
NA	NA	TRBV30	TRBJ1-2	CACRGFKGSSYTF	TGTGCCTGCAGGGGATTTAAAGGTTCGAGCTACACCTTC
NA	NA	TRBV2	TRBJ2-3	CASRVGVGGGGTDTQYF	TGTGCCAGCAGAGTGGGGGTTGGGGGGGGCGGCACAGATACGCAGTATTTT